A single TCR beta chain is shown here with its context. This clone was counted only a few times. Which antigen it targets is not known. Base qualities are not provided; no much larger clone lies one nucleotide away. This record comes from a study of somatic mutations in cytotoxic T cells in rheumatoid arthritis (dated by TCRdb to 2016 to 2017). At the level of the whole study: Right after diagnosis and prior to the start of any treatment, roughly 33 ml EDTA of peripheral blood was drawn from patients. Some V beta antibody-stained T-cell populations were flow-sorted on a FACSAria II or Sony SH800 at nearly 100% purity, and sorted V beta1+ cells also underwent TCRB sequencing. A total of around 62 rheumatoid arthritis patients and 15 to 20 healthy controls underwent TCRB deep sequencing. In newly diagnosed rheumatoid arthritis without treatment, the study examined if expanded CD8+ T-cell clones harbor somatic mutations, relying on TCRB deep sequencing to characterize clonality. Patient and control groups had essentially identical median ages. Summary of the overall study and its limitations: The slight underrepresentation of TRBV07 in patients was not corrected for multiple comparisons. CD8+ clonality increased with age in patients (Spearman r ≈ 0.5) but not in healthy controls. The expanded CD8+ clones had unknown antigen targets, and not appearing in virus-specific databases did not rule out that they were virus-specific. CD8+ T-cell clonality in rheumatoid arthritis patients was not significantly different from that in age-matched healthy controls. In about an eighth of the roughly 60 patients, more than 20% of CD8+ cells belonged to the largest CD8+ clone, while several identical CD8+ TCRB sequences were shared between blood and synovial fluid.

The CDR3 sequence holds 15 residues, the cysteine and phenylalanine included. Only CDR3 DNA remains: 45 bases, in frame from the first base. The germline V gene (reference sequence) yields MNHEY for CDR1 and SMNVEV for CDR2. Between the V and J ends, shortened by 5 bases and 4 bases respectively, the junction contains 18 bases. CD4+ and CD8+ cells were isolated by positive magnetic bead selection on an AutoMACS, and purity was checked by flow cytometry. After a first flow cytometry screen using a TCR V beta antibody panel, clonal expansions were characterized through TCRB deep sequencing of sorted CD8+ fractions. Ficoll-Paque PLUS density gradient separation was used to isolate peripheral blood mononuclear cells. Using Nucleospin Tissue or Tissue XS kits, DNA was extracted from CD4-enriched, CD8-enriched or PBMC samples, with quantification by a Qubit 2.0 fluorometer. Genomic DNA underwent TCRB CDR3 sequencing using the immunoSEQ assay. The original methods were these. Patient CD8+ clones larger than 1% were compared against published virus-specific TCRB sequences, and only a few matched. Nothing other than productive TCRB rearrangements was included in the analyses. Defining a clone by its unique TCRB CDR3 sequence, the study calculated clonality as a productive clonality index derived from Shannon entropy. To calculate repertoire overlap between two samples, the template counts of each clone were considered relative to each sample's total templates. V-gene usage measured by flow cytometry correlated with TCRB sequencing V-gene usage, with a Spearman r of less than 0.65. TCRdb stores this immuneACCESS table with in-frame sequences only. Part of the clones is absent; in the studies checked, under half of the shortfall reflects unresolved V genes, and no reason is known for the rest. V and J calls and clone size are those listed in that table; D and trimming were worked out from the DNA. Across this sample there are 10,000 to 15,000 clones, with roughly 80% seen only once. The ten most abundant clones make up around a fifth of the sample.

The receptor was isolated from an adult with rheumatoid arthritis. The chain couples TRBV27 to TRBJ2-7; the D gene cannot be resolved reliably. Sequencing was carried out using CD8+ T cells sorted from blood. The CDR3: CASSLQRSTAYEQYF. The nucleotide sequence reads as follows: TGTGCCAGCAGTCTCCAAAGGTCAACAGCTTACGAGCAGTACTTC.